This T cell receptor beta chain was retrieved from a study of cytomegalovirus exposure and HLA in healthy donors. On this clone itself: Antigen specificity is unknown.

Whole-study results and caveats: As confirmed in vitro, a few CMV-associated chains were specific for CMV antigens. 150 or so TCR beta chains were listed as cytomegalovirus-associated.

Donors likely had unrecorded immune exposures despite being nominally healthy when sampled. The CDR3 runs to 15 residues. Germline values: CDR1 LGHNA, CDR2 YSLEER. Deletions cut 1 base from V and 3 bases from J, with 13 bases between. Vbeta (60) and Jbeta (13) primers were used in the PCR. Produced via immunoSEQ multiplex PCR; TCRdb's table is partial and in-frame only. There are roughly 53,000 clones in the sample, with 2.3% held by the top ten. The specimen sequenced was PBMCs. The origin of this receptor is a female donor in good health and CMV-seronegative. V is TRBV4-3 and J is TRBJ2-7, with D perhaps TRBD2 (6 bases). The chain's CDR3 is CASSQALGSGYEQYF. The CDR3 DNA is TGCGCCAGCAGCCAAGCCTTGGGTAGCGGCTACGAGCAGTACTTC.